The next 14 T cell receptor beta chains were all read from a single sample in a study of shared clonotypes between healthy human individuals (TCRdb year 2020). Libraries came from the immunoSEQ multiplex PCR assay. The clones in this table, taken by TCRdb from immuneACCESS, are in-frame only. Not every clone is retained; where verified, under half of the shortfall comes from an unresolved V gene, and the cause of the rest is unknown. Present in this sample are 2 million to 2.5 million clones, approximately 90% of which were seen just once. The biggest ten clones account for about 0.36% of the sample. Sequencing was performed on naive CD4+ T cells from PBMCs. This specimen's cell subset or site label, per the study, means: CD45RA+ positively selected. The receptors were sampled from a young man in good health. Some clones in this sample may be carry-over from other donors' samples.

CDR3 protein: CASSLEFGSYEQYF. The CDR3 DNA is TGTGCCAGCAGCTTAGAGTTCGGTTCCTACGAGCAGTACTTC. The V call is TRBV7-9, the J call TRBJ2-7, with D uncertain. Germline V gives CDR1 SEHNR, CDR2 FQNEAQ (reference sequence). Trimming pared 1 base from V and 1 base from J, leaving 8 bases between. This CDR3 comprises 14 residues.

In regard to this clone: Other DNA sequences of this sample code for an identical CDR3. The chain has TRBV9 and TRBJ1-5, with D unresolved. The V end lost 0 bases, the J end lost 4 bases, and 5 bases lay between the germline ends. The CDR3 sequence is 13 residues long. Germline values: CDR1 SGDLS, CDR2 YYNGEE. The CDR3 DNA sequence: TGTGCCAGCAGCGTAGGGCTGAATCAGCCCCAGCATTTT. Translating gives CASSVGLNQPQHF.

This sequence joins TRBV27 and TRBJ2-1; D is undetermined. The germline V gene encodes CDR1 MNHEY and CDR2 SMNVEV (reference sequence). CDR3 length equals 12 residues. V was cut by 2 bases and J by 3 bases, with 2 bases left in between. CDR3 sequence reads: CASSLRYNEQFF. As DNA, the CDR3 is TGTGCCAGCAGTTTACGCTACAATGAGCAGTTCTTC.

The chain's CDR3 is CASSPGGENIQYF. CDR3 nucleotides: TGCGCCAGCAGCCCAGGGGGTGAAAACATTCAGTACTTC. The gene calls are TRBV5-1 and TRBJ2-4, with 7 bases lining up with TRBD1. Germline V lookup: CDR1 SGHRS, CDR2 YFSETQ. The ends lost 4 bases at V and 5 bases at J; junction bases unmatched: 3. This CDR3 comprises 13 residues.

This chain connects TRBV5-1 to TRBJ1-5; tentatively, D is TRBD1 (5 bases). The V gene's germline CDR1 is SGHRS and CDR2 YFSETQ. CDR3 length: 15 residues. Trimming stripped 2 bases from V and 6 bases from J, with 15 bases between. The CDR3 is CASSFEAGSGQPQHF. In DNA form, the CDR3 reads TGCGCCAGCAGCTTTGAGGCAGGGAGTGGTCAGCCCCAGCATTTT. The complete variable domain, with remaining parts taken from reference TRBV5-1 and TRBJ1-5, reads KAGVTQTPRYLIKTRGQQVTLSCSPISGHRSVSWYQQTPGQGLQFLFEYFSETQRNKGNFPGRFSGRQFSNSRSEMNVSTLELGDSALYLCASSFEAGSGQPQHFGDGTRLSIL.

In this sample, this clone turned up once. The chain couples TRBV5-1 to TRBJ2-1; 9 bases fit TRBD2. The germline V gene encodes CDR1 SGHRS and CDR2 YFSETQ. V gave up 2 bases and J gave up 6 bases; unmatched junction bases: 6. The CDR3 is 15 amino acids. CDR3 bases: TGCGCCAGCAGCTTAATAGCGGGAGTATTCAATGAGCAGTTCTTC. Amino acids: CASSLIAGVFNEQFF.

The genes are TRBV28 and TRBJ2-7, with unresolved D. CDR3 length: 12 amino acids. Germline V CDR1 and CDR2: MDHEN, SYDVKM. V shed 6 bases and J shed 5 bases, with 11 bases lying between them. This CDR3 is CASSPPVDEQYF. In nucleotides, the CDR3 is TGTGCCAGCAGCCCCCCGGTGGACGAGCAGTACTTC. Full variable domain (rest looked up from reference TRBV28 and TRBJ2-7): DVKVTQSSRYLVKRTGEKVFLECVQDMDHENMFWYRQDPGLGLRLIYFSYDVKMKEKGDIPEGYSVSREKKERFSLILESASTNQTSMYLCASSPPVDEQYFGPGTRLTVT.

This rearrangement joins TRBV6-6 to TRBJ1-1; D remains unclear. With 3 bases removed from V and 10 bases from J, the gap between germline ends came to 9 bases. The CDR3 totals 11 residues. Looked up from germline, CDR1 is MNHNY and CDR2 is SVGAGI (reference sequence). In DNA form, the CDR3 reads TGTGCCAGCAGTTATCATTCGGGAGCTTTCTTT. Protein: CASSYHSGAFF.

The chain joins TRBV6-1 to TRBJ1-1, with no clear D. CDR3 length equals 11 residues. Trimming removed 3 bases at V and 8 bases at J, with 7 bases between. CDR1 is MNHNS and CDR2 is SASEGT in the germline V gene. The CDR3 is CASSEHWEAFF. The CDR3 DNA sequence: TGTGCCAGCAGTGAGCATTGGGAAGCTTTCTTT.

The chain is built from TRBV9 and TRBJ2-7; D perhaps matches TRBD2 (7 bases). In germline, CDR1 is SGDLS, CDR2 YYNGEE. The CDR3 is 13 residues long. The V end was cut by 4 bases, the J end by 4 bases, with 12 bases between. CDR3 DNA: TGTGCCAGCAGCCCCGGGGGGCTATACGAGCAGTACTTC. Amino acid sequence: CASSPGGLYEQYF. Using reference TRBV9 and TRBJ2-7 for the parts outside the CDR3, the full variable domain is DSGVTQTPKHLITATGQRVTLRCSPRSGDLSVYWYQQSLDQGLQFLIQYYNGEERAKGNILERFSAQQFPDLHSELNLSSLELGDSALYFCASSPGGLYEQYFGPGTRLTVT.

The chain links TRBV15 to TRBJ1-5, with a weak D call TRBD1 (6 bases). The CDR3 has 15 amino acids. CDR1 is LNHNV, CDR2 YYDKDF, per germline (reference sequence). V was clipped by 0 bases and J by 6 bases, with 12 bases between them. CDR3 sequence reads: CATSREPGAGQPQHF. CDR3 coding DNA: TGTGCCACCAGCAGAGAACCGGGGGCGGGTCAGCCCCAGCATTTT.

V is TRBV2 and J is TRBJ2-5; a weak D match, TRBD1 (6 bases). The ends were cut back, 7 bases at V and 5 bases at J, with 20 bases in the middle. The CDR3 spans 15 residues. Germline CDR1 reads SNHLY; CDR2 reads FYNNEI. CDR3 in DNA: TGTGCCAGCACCTTCTGGGGGCCCGCCGGGGAGACCCAGTACTTC. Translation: CASTFWGPAGETQYF.

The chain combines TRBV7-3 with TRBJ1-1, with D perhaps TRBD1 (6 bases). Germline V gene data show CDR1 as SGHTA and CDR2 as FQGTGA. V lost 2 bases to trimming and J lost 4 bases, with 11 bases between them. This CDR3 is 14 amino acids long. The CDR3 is CASSLAGQLTEAFF. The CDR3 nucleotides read TGTGCCAGCAGCTTAGCTGGACAGCTCACTGAAGCTTTCTTT.

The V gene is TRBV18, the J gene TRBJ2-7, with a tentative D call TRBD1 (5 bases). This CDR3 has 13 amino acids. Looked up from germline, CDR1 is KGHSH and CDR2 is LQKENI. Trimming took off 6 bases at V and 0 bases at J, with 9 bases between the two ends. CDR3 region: CASSRVSSYEQYF. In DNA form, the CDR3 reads TGTGCCAGCTCCAGGGTCAGCTCCTACGAGCAGTACTTC.